This T cell receptor beta chain derives from a study of CD8+ T cells in alopecia areata. Points from the study as a whole: Unlike in mice, where it was clearer, TCR sharing across patients was less clear, possibly HLA-related.

Following RNA extraction, reverse transcription yielded cDNA that acted as the sequencing template. Libraries were prepared by immunoSEQ multiplex PCR; TCRdb keeps only in-frame clonotypes and omits some of them. The sample includes over 150,000 clones, more than 50% of them seen just once. A remark on this clone: What it binds is not known.

Germline V CDR1 and CDR2: GTSNPN, SVGIG (reference sequence). Trimming took 7 bases from V and 8 from J, leaving 11 bases between them. There are 10 residues in the CDR3. Researchers picked out CD4+ and CD8+ T cells from PBMCs by sorting. The specimen sequenced was CD8+ T cells sorted from blood. The source of this sequence is a human donor in good health. The genes are TRBV30 and TRBJ1-1; unclear D gene. The CDR3 DNA sequence: TGTGCCTCCTGGGAATCCGAAGCTTTCTTT. It codes for CASWESEAFF.